The following is a TCR beta chain sequence with its context. The entry originates in a study of chemoradiotherapy in HPV16-positive cancers. V was cut by 4 bases and J by 3 bases, with 10 bases left in between. This CDR3 is built from 14 residues. Germline loops: CDR1 SEHNR, CDR2 FQNEAQ (reference sequence). Clones were read by immunoSEQ multiplex PCR, and TCRdb kept only the in-frame ones, dropping some. The sample consists of approximately 28,000 clones, around 93% of them appearing once. V is TRBV7-9 and J is TRBJ2-1; tentatively, D is TRBD1 or TRBD2 (5 bases each). The clonotype was recovered from a human donor with HPV-associated anogenital cancer. The sequencing here drew on blood, taken from a patient who underwent chemoradiotherapy. The CDR3, as DNA: TGTGCCAGCAGCTATGGGGGTCTCTACAATGAGCAGTTCTTC. Translation gives CASSYGGLYNEQFF.